These 7 T cell receptor beta chains were sequenced from one sample in a study of monozygotic twins with inflammatory bowel disease. After re-calling the 5' RACE reads, TCRdb lists one entry per CDR3 protein, DNA absent. The table lists 200,000 to 250,000 distinct CDR3 sequences. The sample comprised blood. The receptors here all came from a human donor with ulcerative colitis or Crohn's disease, or a healthy co-twin of an affected twin (not recorded which).

The gene calls are TRBV3-1 and TRBJ2-1; TCRdb picks TRBD1, but there is no DNA to check that call. Germline CDR1 reads LGHDT; CDR2 reads YNNKEL (reference sequence). This CDR3 is built from 13 residues. CDR3 protein: CASSQASRNEQFF.

This chain uses TRBV28 with TRBJ2-7; TCRdb lists TRBD2, though no DNA is available to test this call. CDR3 size: 18 residues. Per the germline V gene, CDR1 is MDHEN and CDR2 is SYDVKM. The CDR3 loop reads CASNTVKYWTSYFYEQYF.

The chain joins TRBV14 to TRBJ2-1; TCRdb's assignment of TRBD2 cannot be checked, as there is no DNA. Germline values: CDR1 SGHDN, CDR2 FVKESK. The CDR3 runs to 19 residues. CDR3 loop: CASSQDPSKRVVSYNEQFF.

The CDR3 protein is CASSAGGQYNEQFF. The chain couples TRBV9 to TRBJ2-1; TCRdb returns TRBD1, unconfirmable since there is no DNA. The CDR3 extends over 14 amino acids. Germline loops: CDR1 SGDLS, CDR2 YYNGEE.

This chain connects TRBV6-2 or TRBV6-3 to TRBJ2-3; the D call from TCRdb, TRBD2, cannot be confirmed without DNA. The CDR3 runs 17 residues. Germline values: CDR1 MNHEY, CDR2 SVGEGT. CDR3 amino acids: CASSPSGTSGRTDTQYF.

This chain connects TRBV12-3 or TRBV12-4 to TRBJ2-2; lacking DNA, the TRBD2 call made by TCRdb goes unchecked. This CDR3 is built from 15 residues. CDR3 protein: CASSESGVNTGELFF.

This chain uses TRBV20-1 with TRBJ1-1; TCRdb outputs TRBD1, but without DNA this stays unchecked. CDR3 size: 13 residues. Per the germline V gene, CDR1 is DFQATT and CDR2 is SNEGSKA (reference sequence). The CDR3: CSAILGANTEAFF.